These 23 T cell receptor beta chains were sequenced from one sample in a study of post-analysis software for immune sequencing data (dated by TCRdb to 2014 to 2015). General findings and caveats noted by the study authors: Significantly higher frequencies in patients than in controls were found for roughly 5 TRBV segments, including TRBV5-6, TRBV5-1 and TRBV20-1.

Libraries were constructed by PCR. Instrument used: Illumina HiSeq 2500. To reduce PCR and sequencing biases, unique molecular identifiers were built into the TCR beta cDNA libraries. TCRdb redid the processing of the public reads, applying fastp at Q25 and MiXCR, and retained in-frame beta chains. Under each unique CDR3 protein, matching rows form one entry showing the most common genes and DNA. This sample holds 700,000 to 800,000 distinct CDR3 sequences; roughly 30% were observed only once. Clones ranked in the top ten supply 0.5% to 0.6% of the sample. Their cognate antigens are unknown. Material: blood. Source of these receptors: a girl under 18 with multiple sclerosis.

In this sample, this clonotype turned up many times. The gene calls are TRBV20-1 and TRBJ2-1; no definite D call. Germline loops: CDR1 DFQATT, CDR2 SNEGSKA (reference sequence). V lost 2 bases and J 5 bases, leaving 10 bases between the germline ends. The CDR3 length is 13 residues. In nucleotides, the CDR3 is TGCAGTGCTAGAACCAGCGCGCACAATGAGCAGTTCTTC. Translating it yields CSARTSAHNEQFF.

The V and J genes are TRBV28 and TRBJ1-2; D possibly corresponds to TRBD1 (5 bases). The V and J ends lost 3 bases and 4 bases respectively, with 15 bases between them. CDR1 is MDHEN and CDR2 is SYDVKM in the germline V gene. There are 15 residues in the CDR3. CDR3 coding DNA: TGTGCCAGCAGTTTTAGGGGCAGGCCTCTCTATGGCTACACCTTC. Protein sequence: CASSFRGRPLYGYTF.

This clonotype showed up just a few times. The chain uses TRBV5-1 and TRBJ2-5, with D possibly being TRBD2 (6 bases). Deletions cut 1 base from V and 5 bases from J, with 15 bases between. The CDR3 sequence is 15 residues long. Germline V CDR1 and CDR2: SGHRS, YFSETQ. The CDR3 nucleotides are TGCGCCAGCAGCTTGCGGGGCCTGCGGGACGAGACCCAGTACTTC. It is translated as CASSLRGLRDETQYF.

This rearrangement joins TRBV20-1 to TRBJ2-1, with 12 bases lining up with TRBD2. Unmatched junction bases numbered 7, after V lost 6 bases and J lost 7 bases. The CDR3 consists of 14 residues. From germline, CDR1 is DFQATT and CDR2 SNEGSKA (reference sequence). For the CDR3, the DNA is TGCAGTGCGAGGACTAGCGGGATTTGGAATGAGCAGTTCTTC. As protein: CSARTSGIWNEQFF.

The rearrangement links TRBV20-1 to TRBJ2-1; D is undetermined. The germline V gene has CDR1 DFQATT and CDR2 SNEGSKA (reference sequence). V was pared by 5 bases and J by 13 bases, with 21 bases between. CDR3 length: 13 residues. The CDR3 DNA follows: TGCAGTGCTTCAGGCTACTTGCAAGAGACCCAGTTCTTC. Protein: CSASGYLQETQFF.

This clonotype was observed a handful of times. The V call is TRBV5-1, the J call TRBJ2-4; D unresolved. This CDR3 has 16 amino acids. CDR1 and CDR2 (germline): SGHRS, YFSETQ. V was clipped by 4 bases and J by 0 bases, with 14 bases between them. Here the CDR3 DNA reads TGCGCCAGCAGCCCTGGTCCGACGCTAGCCAAAAACATTCAGTACTTC. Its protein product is CASSPGPTLAKNIQYF.

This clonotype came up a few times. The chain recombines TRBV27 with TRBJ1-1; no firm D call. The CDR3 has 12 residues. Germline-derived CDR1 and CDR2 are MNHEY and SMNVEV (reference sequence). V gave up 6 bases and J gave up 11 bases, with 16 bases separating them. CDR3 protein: CASSKSPPSAFF. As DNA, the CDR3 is TGTGCCAGCAGCAAATCCCCGCCCAGCGCTTTCTTT.

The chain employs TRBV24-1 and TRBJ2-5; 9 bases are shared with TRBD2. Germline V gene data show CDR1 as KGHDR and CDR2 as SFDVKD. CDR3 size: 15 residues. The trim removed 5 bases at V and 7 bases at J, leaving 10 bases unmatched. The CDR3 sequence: CATSATERGEWTQYF. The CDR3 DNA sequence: TGTGCCACCAGTGCCACAGAGCGGGGGGAGTGGACCCAGTACTTC.

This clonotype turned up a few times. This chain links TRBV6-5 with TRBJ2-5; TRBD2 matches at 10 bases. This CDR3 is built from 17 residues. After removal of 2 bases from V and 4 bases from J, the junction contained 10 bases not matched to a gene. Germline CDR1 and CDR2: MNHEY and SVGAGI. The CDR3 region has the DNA TGTGCCAGCAGTTACCGACCCGAGCGGGAGGGCCGAGAGACCCAGTACTTC. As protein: CASSYRPEREGRETQYF.

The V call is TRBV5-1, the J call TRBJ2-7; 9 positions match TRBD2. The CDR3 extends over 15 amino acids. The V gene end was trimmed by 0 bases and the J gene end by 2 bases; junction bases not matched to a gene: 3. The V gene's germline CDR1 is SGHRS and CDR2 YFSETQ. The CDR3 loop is CASSLEASGAYEQYF. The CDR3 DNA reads TGCGCCAGCAGCTTGGAGGCTAGCGGGGCCTACGAGCAGTACTTC.

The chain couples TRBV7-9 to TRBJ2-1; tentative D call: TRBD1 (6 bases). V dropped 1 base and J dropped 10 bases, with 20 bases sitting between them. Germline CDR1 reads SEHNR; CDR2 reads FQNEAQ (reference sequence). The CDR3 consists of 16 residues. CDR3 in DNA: TGTGCCAGCAGCTTAGTCCCTGGACAGCCGCCCTACGAGCAGTTCTTC. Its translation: CASSLVPGQPPYEQFF.

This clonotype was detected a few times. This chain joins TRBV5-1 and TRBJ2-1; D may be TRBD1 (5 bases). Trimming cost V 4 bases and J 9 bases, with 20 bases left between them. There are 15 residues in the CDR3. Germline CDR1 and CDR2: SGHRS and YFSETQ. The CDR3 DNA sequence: TGCGCCAGCAGCGTGAGCCAGGGTGGGCTCGCTGAGCAGTTCTTC. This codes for CASSVSQGGLAEQFF.

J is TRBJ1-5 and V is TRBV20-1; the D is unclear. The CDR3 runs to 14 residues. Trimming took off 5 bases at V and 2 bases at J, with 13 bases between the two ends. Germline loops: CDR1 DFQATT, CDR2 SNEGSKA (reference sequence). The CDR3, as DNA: TGCAGTGCTTTTACCGGTTTGGGCAATCAGCCCCAGCATTTT. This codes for CSAFTGLGNQPQHF.

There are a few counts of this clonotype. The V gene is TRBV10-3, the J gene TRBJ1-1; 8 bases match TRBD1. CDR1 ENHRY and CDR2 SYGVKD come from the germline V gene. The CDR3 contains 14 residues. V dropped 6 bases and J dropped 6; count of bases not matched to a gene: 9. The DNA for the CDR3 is TGTGCCATCAGCCTGGACAGGGCAGGGGCTGAAGCTTTCTTT. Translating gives CAISLDRAGAEAFF.

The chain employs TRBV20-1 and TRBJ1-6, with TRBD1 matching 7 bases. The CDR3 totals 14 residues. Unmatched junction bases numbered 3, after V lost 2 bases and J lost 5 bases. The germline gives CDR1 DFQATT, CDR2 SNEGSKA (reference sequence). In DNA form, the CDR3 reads TGCAGTGCTAGAACAGGGGACGATAATTCACCCCTCCACTTT. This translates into CSARTGDDNSPLHF.

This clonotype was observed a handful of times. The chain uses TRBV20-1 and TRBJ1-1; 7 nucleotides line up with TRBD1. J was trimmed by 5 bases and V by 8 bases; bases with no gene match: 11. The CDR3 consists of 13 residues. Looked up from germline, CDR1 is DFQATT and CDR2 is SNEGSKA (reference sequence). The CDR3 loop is CSPRGIGDTEAFF. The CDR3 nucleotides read TGCAGTCCCAGGGGGATCGGGGATACTGAAGCTTTCTTT.

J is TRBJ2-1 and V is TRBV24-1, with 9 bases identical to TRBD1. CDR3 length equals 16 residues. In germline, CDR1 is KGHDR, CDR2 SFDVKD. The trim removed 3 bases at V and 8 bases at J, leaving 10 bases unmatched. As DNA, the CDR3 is TGTGCCACCAGTGATCTCCCGGGACAGGGTGGGCATGAGCAGTTCTTC. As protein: CATSDLPGQGGHEQFF.

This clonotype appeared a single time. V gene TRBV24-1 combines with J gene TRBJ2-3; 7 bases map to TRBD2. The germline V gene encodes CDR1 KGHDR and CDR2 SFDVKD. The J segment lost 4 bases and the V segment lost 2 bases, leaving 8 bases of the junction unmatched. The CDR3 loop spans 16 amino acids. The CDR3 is CATSDSWEGRADTQYF. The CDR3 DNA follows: TGTGCCACCAGTGATTCGTGGGAGGGCCGGGCAGATACGCAGTATTTT.

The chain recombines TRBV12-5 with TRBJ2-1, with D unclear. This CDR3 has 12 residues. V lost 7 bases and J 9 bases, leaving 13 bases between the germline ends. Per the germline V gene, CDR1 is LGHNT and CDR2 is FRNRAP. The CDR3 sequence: CASAPSLGEQFF. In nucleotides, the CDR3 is TGTGCTAGTGCCCCGTCCCTCGGTGAGCAGTTCTTC.

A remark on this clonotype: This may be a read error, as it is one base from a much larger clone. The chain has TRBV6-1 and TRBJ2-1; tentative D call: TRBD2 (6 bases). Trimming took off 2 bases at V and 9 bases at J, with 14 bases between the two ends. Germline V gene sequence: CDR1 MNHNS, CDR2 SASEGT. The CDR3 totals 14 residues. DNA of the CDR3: TGTGCCAGCAGTGAAAGCTGGGCCGGGGGTGAGCAGTTCTTC. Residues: CASSESWAGGEQFF.

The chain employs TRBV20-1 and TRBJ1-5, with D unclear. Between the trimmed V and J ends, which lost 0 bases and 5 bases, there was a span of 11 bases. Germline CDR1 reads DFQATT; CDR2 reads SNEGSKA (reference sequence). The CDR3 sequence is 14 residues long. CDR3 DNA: TGCAGTGCTAGAGAGGTGCAGTACTATCAGCCCCAGCATTTT. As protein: CSAREVQYYQPQHF.

The CDR3 protein is CASSLLGVDEQYF. CDR3 nucleotide sequence: TGTGCCAGCAGCTTGCTAGGGGTCGACGAGCAGTACTTC. The chain uses TRBV5-5 and TRBJ2-7; maybe TRBD1 (5 bases). The CDR3 has 13 amino acids. Deletions cut 1 base from V and 5 bases from J, with 10 bases between. In germline, CDR1 is SGHKS, CDR2 YYEKEE (reference sequence).

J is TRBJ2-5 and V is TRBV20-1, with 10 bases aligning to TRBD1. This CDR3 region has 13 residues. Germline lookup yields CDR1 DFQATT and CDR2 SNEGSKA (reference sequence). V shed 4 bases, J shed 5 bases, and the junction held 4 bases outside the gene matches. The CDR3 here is CSAKTGGEETQYF. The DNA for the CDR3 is TGCAGTGCTAAGACAGGGGGCGAGGAGACCCAGTACTTC.